This TCR beta chain comes out of a study of tumor-infiltrating lymphocytes in primary liver carcinoma. Study information: Both sexes were represented among patients, who were 30 to 69 years old.

TCR beta cDNA was prepared out of around 460 ng total RNA by means of a constant-region primer. What produced the TCR beta libraries was three nested multiplex PCR rounds using slightly modified ARM-PCR. Forward primers for TRBV1-TRBV30 and a C-beta reverse primer served the first two PCR rounds, at about 9 cycles each. TCRdb re-called the multiplex PCR reads through MiXCR, storing one row per CDR3 protein. The data show around 88,000 distinct CDR3 sequences, just over 65% seen once. From around 20-30 mg of unsorted bulk tissue, DNA and RNA were co-extracted together. The CDR3 runs to 13 residues. Germline CDR1 is DFQATT and CDR2 is SNEGSKA (reference sequence). Trimming removed 3 bases at V and 6 bases at J, with 15 bases between.

This chain links TRBV20-1 with TRBJ2-7; tentatively, D is TRBD2 (6 bases). The sequencing input was tumor-adjacent normal liver tissue. This receptor was identified in a man between 35 and 55 years old with primary liver carcinoma and hepatitis B virus infection. The CDR3 sequence: CSARVIRGFEQYF. CDR3 DNA: TGCAGTGCTAGGGTTATACGGGGGTTCGAGCAGTACTTC.